This T cell receptor beta chain was retrieved from a study of graft-versus-host responses after intestinal transplantation (dated by TCRdb to the early 2020s). Study-wide context: The transplants that recipients received were multivisceral, liver-intestinal, or isolated intestinal. Every recipient was given anti-thymocyte globulin induction, then maintenance tacrolimus and steroids for approximately 3 years. The cohort enrolled under 25 intestinal transplant recipients including one retransplant, and 3 patients lacking pretransplant specimens were excluded. Rather than going through the commercial service, samples from a few later patients were sequenced in-house on an Illumina MiSeq and processed with MiXCR. To identify alloreactive clones, pre-transplant mixed lymphocyte reaction products were sequenced and compared with unstimulated pre-transplant donor and recipient T cells. After intestinal transplantation, graft-versus-host and host-versus-graft alloreactive T cell clones were followed in the graft, circulation and bone marrow using bulk TCR-beta CDR3 sequencing. Donor T cell macrochimerism was defined as a peak of at least 4% donor T cells among recipient peripheral blood mononuclear cells. What the work shows at the level of the full study, not this receptor alone: GvH clones turned up in recipient bone marrow, with some appearing earlier in ileal mucosa or blood, a pattern consistent with an intestinal mucosal origin. High GvH to HvG T cell clonal ratios were observed in the allografts of patients with donor T cell macrochimerism. The conclusions were limited by the relatively low number and heterogeneity of the intestinal transplant patients. Early after transplant, declines in HvG clones were associated with peak levels of circulating GvH clones.

The time point label corresponds to: cells obtained before transplantation from donor or recipient. CD3+CD4+ and CD3+CD8+ populations were FACS-sorted from unstimulated pre-transplant donor and recipient cells taken from spleen or lymph nodes. From a lookup of the germline V gene (reference sequence), CDR1 and CDR2 are MNHEY and SMNVEV. The CDR3 holds 14 amino acids from the cysteine to the phenylalanine. CDR3 DNA is the only sequence kept; it has 42 bases, read in frame from the first base. The V end loses 2 bases and the J end loses 6 bases, and a stretch of 8 bases separates them. Library method: the immunoSEQ multiplex PCR assay. For most patients, genomic DNA was isolated with the Qiagen DNeasy Blood and Tissue Kit and shipped frozen to Adaptive Biotechnologies for TCR sequencing. For most patients, genomic DNA was subjected to high-throughput TCR-beta CDR3 sequencing by Adaptive Biotechnologies. As for the original processing: Adaptive's ImmunoSEQ software was the source of the TCR sequencing data for fewer than 20 patients, while three other patients were processed with MiXCR and VDJtools. To correct CD4 versus CD8 sorting errors, sequences present in both subsets at a frequency ratio below 5:1 were removed. CDR3 nucleotide sequences shared by donor and recipient were removed because the origin of these sequences could not be assigned. At least 2-fold expansion over unstimulated cells and a minimum CFSE-low frequency of 0.002% (template counts) or 0.001% (read counts) were required for clones to be classified as alloreactive. Mappable clones were those detected in sequenced pre-transplant spleen, lymph node, or MLR CFSE-low populations of the donor or recipient. The cumulative frequency of alloreactive clones was calculated as a percentage of all sequences, weighted by copy number. TCRdb took this table from immuneACCESS and kept in-frame rearrangements with V and J called. Such tables lack part of the clones; where checked against another copy, unresolved V genes explain under half of the gap, and the rest is unexplained. D and trimming come from the DNA, and the V and J calls and clone size come from that table. This sample has tens of thousands of clones in its table, and about 93% of those were observed once. About 2% of the sample rests with the top ten.

A word on this clone: Its target antigen remains unknown. No much larger clone is present one base from it, and per-base qualities are unavailable.

The sample here was unstimulated CD8+ T cells sorted from spleen or lymph node cells, taken before intestinal transplant. This TCR came from a human donor who received an intestinal transplant. The receptor chain draws on TRBV27 and TRBJ1-6; no D gene call is confident. The nucleotide sequence reads as follows: TGTGCCAGCAGTTTAACTCCTTTTAATTCACCCCTCCACTTT. This translates into CASSLTPFNSPLHF.